These 23 T cell receptor beta chains were all obtained from the same sample, sequenced in a study of PD-L1 blockade in urothelial cancer. The time point is: peripheral blood 6 weeks after treatment start. Using immunoSEQ multiplex PCR, the repertoire was profiled, and TCRdb retains in-frame clones only, with some absent. The profile shows about 48,000 clones, roughly 80% of them singletons. The input for sequencing was PBMCs, taken around atezolizumab (anti-PD-L1) treatment. These receptors all come from a man aged 65 to 79 with urothelial cancer.

This sequence joins TRBV28 and TRBJ1-2; D is possibly TRBD1 (6 bases). The CDR3 runs 14 residues. V was cut by 8 bases and J by 4 bases, with 17 bases left in between. In germline, CDR1 is MDHEN, CDR2 SYDVKM. The CDR3 loop reads CASLPGASSYGYTF. The CDR3 DNA sequence: TGTGCCAGCTTACCAGGGGCCTCGAGCTATGGCTACACCTTC.

This clone was counted a few times. The V and J genes are TRBV2 and TRBJ1-2; the D gene is possibly TRBD1 (5 bases). In germline, CDR1 is SNHLY, CDR2 FYNNEI. The CDR3 sequence is 13 residues long. The V end was cut by 6 bases, the J end by 6 bases, with 14 bases between. The CDR3 sequence is CASRVQQGDGYTF. CDR3 in DNA: TGTGCCAGCAGGGTTCAGCAGGGCGATGGCTACACCTTC.

The sample holds a few counts of this clone. In DNA form, the CDR3 reads TGTGCCAGCAGCCCGTGTCTGGGACAGGGGTACACTGAAGCTTTCTTT. Protein sequence: CASSPCLGQGYTEAFF. The chain couples TRBV7-4 to TRBJ1-1; 10 positions match TRBD1. The trim removed 5 bases at V and 3 bases at J, leaving 9 bases unmatched. CDR1 is SGHVT, CDR2 SQSDAQ, per germline. The CDR3 runs 16 residues.

The CDR3 spells CASSLQGGTHTYEQYF. Here the CDR3 DNA reads TGCGCCAGCAGCTTGCAGGGTGGGACACATACCTACGAGCAGTACTTC. The chain carries TRBV5-1 and TRBJ2-7, with a tentative D call TRBD1 (6 bases). The CDR3 spans 16 residues. Germline V lookup: CDR1 SGHRS, CDR2 YFSETQ. V shed 1 base and J shed 2 bases, with 16 bases lying between them.

CDR3 nucleotide sequence: TGTGCCAGCAGTCCAGACAGGGTGGAGGCCAACGTCCTGACTTTC. This gives the protein CASSPDRVEANVLTF. The chain carries TRBV27 and TRBJ2-6, with 7 bases fitting TRBD1. The V segment lost 5 bases and the J segment 6 bases; nucleotides outside the gene matches: 7. Germline V gene lookup returns CDR1 MNHEY and CDR2 SMNVEV (reference sequence). This CDR3 is 15 amino acids long.

CDR3 residues: CAWSVGLGTTEAFF. Here the CDR3 DNA reads TGTGCCTGGAGTGTAGGACTCGGAACGACTGAAGCTTTCTTT. The chain joins TRBV30 to TRBJ1-1; D gene ambiguous. Germline CDR1 and CDR2: GTSNPN and SVGIG (reference sequence). The CDR3 contains 14 residues. V was trimmed by 0 bases and J by 5 bases, leaving 13 bases between them. The whole variable domain, remainder taken from reference TRBV30 and TRBJ1-1, is SQTIHQWPATLVQPVGSPLSLECTVEGTSNPNLYWYRQAAGRGLQLLFYSVGIGQISSEVPQNLSASRPQDRQFILSSKKLLLSDSGFYLCAWSVGLGTTEAFFGQGTRLTVV.

The chain has TRBV5-1 and TRBJ2-7; 10 bases map to TRBD2. The length of the CDR3 is 15 residues. Germline V gene sequence: CDR1 SGHRS, CDR2 YFSETQ. V trimming: 1 base; J trimming: 1 base; junction bases outside the gene matches: 2. The CDR3 sequence is CASSLTSGISYEQYF. DNA for the CDR3: TGCGCCAGCAGCTTGACTAGCGGGATATCCTACGAGCAGTACTTC.

The chain links TRBV29-1 to TRBJ1-2, with no clear D. CDR3 size: 13 residues. The germline V gene encodes CDR1 SQVTM and CDR2 ANQGSEA. Trimming removed 2 bases at V and 6 bases at J, with 13 bases between. The CDR3 DNA sequence: TGCAGCGTTGAACTACCGAACTTTAATGGCTACACCTTC. It translates to CSVELPNFNGYTF.

This chain joins TRBV6-1 and TRBJ2-2; 9 nucleotides match TRBD2. Losses at the gene ends were 4 bases for V and 2 bases for J; bases not matched to a gene: 11. Germline V CDR1 and CDR2: MNHNS, SASEGT. This CDR3 has 18 amino acids. CDR3 coding DNA: TGTGCCAGCAGTGGCCGGAGAGGACTAGCGTCAAACACCGGGGAGCTGTTTTTT. Translated: CASSGRRGLASNTGELFF.

V and J are TRBV19 and TRBJ2-7; weak D call: TRBD2 (6 bases). V lost 3 bases to trimming and J lost 6 bases, with 12 bases between them. Germline V gene lookup returns CDR1 LNHDA and CDR2 SQIVND (reference sequence). This CDR3 has 13 amino acids. The CDR3 spells CASSMIKGGEQYF. As DNA, the CDR3 is TGTGCCAGTAGTATGATCAAGGGAGGCGAGCAGTACTTC.

The chain recombines TRBV10-3 with TRBJ2-1, with TRBD1 matching 10 bases. Germline V lookup: CDR1 ENHRY, CDR2 SYGVKD. V was clipped by 6 bases and J by 6 bases; unmatched bases: 8. This CDR3 has 15 amino acids. In nucleotides, the CDR3 is TGTGCCATCAGCGAGGGCTGGGACAGGGGCAATGAGCAGTTCTTC. Translating it yields CAISEGWDRGNEQFF.

This clone was seen only a few times. The chain links TRBV2 to TRBJ2-7; TRBD2 aligns across 9 bases. Germline V gene data show CDR1 as SNHLY and CDR2 as FYNNEI. The CDR3 is 15 residues long. The J segment lost 0 bases and the V segment lost 2 bases, leaving 2 bases of the junction unmatched. The CDR3 region is CASSELAGYSYEQYF. In DNA, the CDR3 is TGTGCCAGCAGTGAACTAGCGGGGTACTCCTACGAGCAGTACTTC.

The chain links TRBV28 to TRBJ2-7, with 8 bases identical to TRBD1. Trimming took 5 bases from V and 5 from J; bases not matched to a gene: 8. The CDR3 runs to 14 residues. CDR1 is MDHEN and CDR2 is SYDVKM in the germline V gene. The DNA of the CDR3 is TGTGCCAGCAGTGTATCGGACAGGGACCACGAGCAGTACTTC. As protein: CASSVSDRDHEQYF.

The J gene is TRBJ1-2, the V gene TRBV27; TRBD1 aligns across 7 bases. This CDR3 is 17 amino acids long. The J segment lost 1 base and the V segment lost 2 bases, leaving 10 bases of the junction unmatched. Germline lookup yields CDR1 MNHEY and CDR2 SMNVEV (reference sequence). The CDR3 region has the DNA TGTGCCAGCAGTTTAAACGTGCGGGACAGACATAACTATGGCTACACCTTC. Translation gives CASSLNVRDRHNYGYTF.

On this clone itself: Other DNA sequences in this specimen translate into the identical CDR3. The chain carries TRBV7-9 and TRBJ1-1; 7 bases match TRBD1. V was pared by 4 bases and J by 4 bases, with 3 bases of the junction left unmatched. Germline V gene data show CDR1 as SEHNR and CDR2 as FQNEAQ (reference sequence). There are 13 residues in the CDR3. The CDR3: CASSSGTATEAFF. The CDR3 region has the DNA TGTGCCAGCAGCTCGGGGACAGCCACTGAAGCTTTCTTT.

This clone was observed a handful of times. The CDR3 here is CASSFFGTGGEKLFF. The CDR3 DNA is TGTGCCAGCAGTTTCTTCGGGACAGGGGGCGAAAAACTGTTTTTT. The V call is TRBV25-1, the J call TRBJ1-4, with 12 bases matching TRBD1. Germline V gene sequence: CDR1 MGHDK, CDR2 SYGVNS. CDR3 length: 15 amino acids. Unmatched junction bases numbered 6, after V lost 5 bases and J lost 8 bases.

Only one count was recorded for this clone. The chain is built from TRBV2 and TRBJ2-5; no definite D call. Germline CDR1 SNHLY, CDR2 FYNNEI. Trimming shortened V by 2 bases and J by 5 bases, and 3 bases separated the two germline ends. The CDR3 has 11 amino acids. The DNA for the CDR3 is TGTGCCAGCAGTGAACAGGAGACCCAGTACTTC. Amino acid sequence: CASSEQETQYF.

The V and J genes are TRBV11-3 and TRBJ1-1; 7 positions match TRBD1. The CDR3 loop spans 14 amino acids. Germline-derived CDR1 and CDR2 are SGHNT and YENEEA. J was trimmed by 1 base and V by 4 bases; bases with no gene match: 3. CDR3 loop: CASSSGQPNTEAFF. DNA of the CDR3: TGTGCCAGCAGCTCGGGACAGCCGAACACTGAAGCTTTCTTT.

The J gene is TRBJ2-7, the V gene TRBV10-3; 8 bases agree with TRBD1. The CDR3 totals 14 residues. Germline CDR1 is ENHRY and CDR2 is SYGVKD. J was trimmed by 5 bases and V by 4 bases; bases with no gene match: 7. In DNA, the CDR3 is TGTGCCATCAGTGGGGACAGGTTCGGGCACGAGCAGTACTTC. Its translation: CAISGDRFGHEQYF.

V is TRBV29-1 and J is TRBJ2-7; tentative D call: TRBD2 (5 bases). V was clipped by 2 bases and J by 6 bases, with 11 bases between them. Germline V gene lookup returns CDR1 SQVTM and CDR2 ANQGSEA. The CDR3 is made up of 12 amino acids. CDR3 sequence reads: CSVERLAGEQYF. The CDR3 DNA reads TGCAGCGTTGAAAGGCTAGCTGGCGAGCAGTACTTC.

The V and J genes are TRBV9 and TRBJ1-2; D unresolved. The V gene's germline CDR1 is SGDLS and CDR2 YYNGEE. V was pared by 3 bases and J by 4 bases, with 10 bases between. CDR3 length: 13 amino acids. The CDR3 loop reads CASSEETSYGYTF. CDR3 nucleotides: TGTGCCAGCAGCGAGGAGACTTCCTATGGCTACACCTTC. Variable domain in full (rest from reference TRBV9 and TRBJ1-2): DSGVTQTPKHLITATGQRVTLRCSPRSGDLSVYWYQQSLDQGLQFLIQYYNGEERAKGNILERFSAQQFPDLHSELNLSSLELGDSALYFCASSEETSYGYTFGSGTRLTVV.

The chain has TRBV4-2 and TRBJ1-1, with a tentative D call TRBD1 (6 bases). Trimming left V 4 bases short and J 1 base short, with 19 bases between. Looked up from germline, CDR1 is LGHNA and CDR2 is YNFKEQ. There are 17 residues in the CDR3. The CDR3 DNA is TGTGCCAGCAGCCTCCACCCAGGTGCAGGGGCGAACACTGAAGCTTTCTTT. It codes for CASSLHPGAGANTEAFF.

J is TRBJ2-1 and V is TRBV29-1, with 10 bases lining up with TRBD2. This CDR3 has 17 amino acids. Looked up from germline, CDR1 is SQVTM and CDR2 is ANQGSEA. Losses at the gene ends were 1 base for V and 5 bases for J; bases not matched to a gene: 11. The CDR3: CSVEAWLAGDPNNEQFF. In DNA, the CDR3 is TGCAGCGTTGAAGCCTGGCTAGCGGGAGACCCGAACAATGAGCAGTTCTTC.